Listed below are T cell receptor beta chains from one sample, sequenced in a study of vaccination effects on CD4 cells after COVID-19. These TCRs are of unknown antigen specificity. Here immunoSEQ multiplex PCR was the method, and the copy in TCRdb shows in-frame clones only, minus some. This table has about 73,000 clones, about four fifths appearing once. The sequenced sample was CD4+ T cells from PBMCs cultured with SARS-CoV-2 spike peptides, obtained before COVID-19 vaccination. The receptor source for this set is a human donor who received a COVID-19 vaccine. Each CDR3 is given with its conserved first and last residue. A D gene is named only where the DNA matches it firmly. Clone size is stated in some rows and not others, as once, few, many or a class when expanded.

V gene: TRBV5-8; D gene: NA; clone size: NA; J gene: TRBJ2-5; CDR3 DNA: TGTGCCAGCAGCTTGGGTACTGAGACCCAGTACTTC; CDR3 protein: CASSLGTETQYF
V gene: TRBV7-8; D gene: TRBD1; clone size: few; J gene: TRBJ1-4; CDR3 DNA: TGTGCCAGCAGCGTACGTTTGGGACAGGGAGTTGAAAAACTGTTTTTT; CDR3 protein: CASSVRLGQGVEKLFF
V gene: TRBV28; D gene: TRBD1; clone size: NA; J gene: TRBJ2-6; CDR3 DNA: TGTGCCAGCAGTTTGTGGACAGGGTCCGGGGCCAACGTCCTGACTTTC; CDR3 protein: CASSLWTGSGANVLTF
V gene: TRBV5-1; D gene: TRBD1; clone size: NA; J gene: TRBJ1-4; CDR3 DNA: TGCGCCAGCAAAGCCACAGGGGGGGCTAATGAAAAACTGTTTTTT; CDR3 protein: CASKATGGANEKLFF
V gene: TRBV4-3; D gene: NA; clone size: NA; J gene: TRBJ1-4; CDR3 DNA: TGCGCCAGCAGCCAAGATCATGATAGGCAAAGAAAACTGTTTTTT; CDR3 protein: CASSQDHDRQRKLFF
V gene: TRBV19; D gene: NA; clone size: NA; J gene: TRBJ2-3; CDR3 DNA: TGTGCCAGTAGAACTGGGGGTCCCCGAGATACGCAGTATTTT; CDR3 protein: CASRTGGPRDTQYF
V gene: TRBV7-9; D gene: TRBD2; clone size: NA; J gene: TRBJ2-3; CDR3 DNA: TGTGCCAGCAGCTTACCCCTAGCGGGGGGGACAGATACGCAGTATTTT; CDR3 protein: CASSLPLAGGTDTQYF
V gene: TRBV3-1/TRBV3-2; D gene: NA; clone size: few; J gene: TRBJ1-2; CDR3 DNA: TGTGCCAGCAGCCAAGTGGGACACCCGACTTTCTATGGCTACACCTTC; CDR3 protein: CASSQVGHPTFYGYTF
V gene: TRBV10-3; D gene: NA; clone size: NA; J gene: TRBJ2-1; CDR3 DNA: TGTGCCATCAGTGATCATGGTAATGAGCAGTTCTTC; CDR3 protein: CAISDHGNEQFF
V gene: TRBV27; D gene: NA; clone size: few; J gene: TRBJ1-2; CDR3 DNA: TGTGCCAGCAGCCAACGGGACCGCCGCTACACCTTC; CDR3 protein: CASSQRDRRYTF
V gene: TRBV27; D gene: NA; clone size: NA; J gene: TRBJ1-6; CDR3 DNA: TGTGCCGGCAGCTATACAGGGATGGCACCCCTCCACTTT; CDR3 protein: CAGSYTGMAPLHF
V gene: TRBV5-6; D gene: NA; clone size: NA; J gene: TRBJ2-5; CDR3 DNA: TGTGCCAGCAGCTTCGTCCCAACACAAGAGACCCAGTACTTC; CDR3 protein: CASSFVPTQETQYF
V gene: TRBV5-4; D gene: NA; clone size: few; J gene: TRBJ2-3; CDR3 DNA: TGTGCCAGCAGCTATAACGGACTCGTTAGTGGAGATACGCAGTATTTT; CDR3 protein: CASSYNGLVSGDTQYF
V gene: TRBV19; D gene: NA; clone size: NA; J gene: TRBJ1-1; CDR3 DNA: TGTGCCAGTAACAACGGGGGGGTAGGGGGCACTGAAGCTTTCTTT; CDR3 protein: CASNNGGVGGTEAFF
V gene: TRBV5-8; D gene: TRBD1; clone size: NA; J gene: TRBJ1-2; CDR3 DNA: TGTGCCAGCAGCTTGGAGCCCGGGACAGGGGTCCGCCACACCTTC; CDR3 protein: CASSLEPGTGVRHTF
V gene: TRBV9; D gene: TRBD2; clone size: NA; J gene: TRBJ2-2; CDR3 DNA: TGTGCCAGCAGCGTGGGACTAGCGGGGGGGCCTAACACCGGGGAGCTGTTTTTT; CDR3 protein: CASSVGLAGGPNTGELFF
V gene: TRBV7-3; D gene: TRBD2; clone size: NA; J gene: TRBJ2-2; CDR3 DNA: TGTGCCAGCAGCTTAAACAGCGGGGGGGTTCGGGTCGGGGAGCTGTTTTTT; CDR3 protein: CASSLNSGGVRVGELFF
V gene: TRBV5-1; D gene: NA; clone size: NA; J gene: TRBJ2-3; CDR3 DNA: TGCGCCAGCAGCCGCAGGGGTACAGATACGCAGTATTTT; CDR3 protein: CASSRRGTDTQYF
V gene: TRBV24-1; D gene: NA; clone size: NA; J gene: TRBJ2-4; CDR3 DNA: TGTGCCACCAGTGATCCACGGCGGGGCAAAAACATTCAGTACTTC; CDR3 protein: CATSDPRRGKNIQYF
V gene: TRBV11-2; D gene: TRBD1; clone size: NA; J gene: TRBJ2-1; CDR3 DNA: TGTGCCAGCAGCTTAGTGACAGGGAAGGGCAATGAGCAGTTCTTC; CDR3 protein: CASSLVTGKGNEQFF
V gene: TRBV6-2/TRBV6-3; D gene: NA; clone size: NA; J gene: TRBJ1-1; CDR3 DNA: TGTGCCAGCACCCCACGGGCCAGGAACACTGAAGCTTTCTTT; CDR3 protein: CASTPRARNTEAFF
V gene: TRBV2; D gene: TRBD1; clone size: NA; J gene: TRBJ1-2; CDR3 DNA: TGTGCCAGCAGTGAGGGACAGGGGGCGTATGGCTACACCTTC; CDR3 protein: CASSEGQGAYGYTF
V gene: TRBV7-6; D gene: NA; clone size: NA; J gene: TRBJ2-5; CDR3 DNA: TGTGCCAGCAGCTTAGCTGAGACCCAGTACTTC; CDR3 protein: CASSLAETQYF
V gene: TRBV2; D gene: TRBD2; clone size: NA; J gene: TRBJ2-5; CDR3 DNA: TGTGCCAGCAGTGAATGGACTAGCGACCGCCGGGAGACCCAGTACTTC; CDR3 protein: CASSEWTSDRRETQYF
V gene: TRBV15; D gene: NA; clone size: once; J gene: TRBJ1-3; CDR3 DNA: TGTGCCACCAGCAGAGATGGGGCAGCTGGAAACACCATATATTTT; CDR3 protein: CATSRDGAAGNTIYF
V gene: TRBV6-6; D gene: NA; clone size: once; J gene: TRBJ1-5; CDR3 DNA: TGTGCCAGCAGTTACTCGTTGGGATATAGCAATCAGCCCCAGCATTTT; CDR3 protein: CASSYSLGYSNQPQHF